A single sample is the source of the 19 T cell receptor beta chains below, sequenced in a study. TCRdb re-called the RT-PCR reads through MiXCR, storing one row per CDR3 protein. The sample contains 550,000 to 750,000 distinct CDR3 sequences, approximately 15% of which appear only once. The sample comprised memory CD4+ T cells from blood. All receptors come from a female donor in good health, serving as a healthy control.

This clonotype was seen at least ten times. This chain uses TRBV4-2 with TRBJ2-2; 9 bases are shared with TRBD1. With V trimmed by 1 base and J by 2 bases, 2 bases remained unmatched. Germline V gives CDR1 LGHNA, CDR2 YNFKEQ. The length of the CDR3 is 16 residues. Here the CDR3 reads CASSQGTGANTGELFF. CDR3 in DNA: TGTGCCAGCAGCCAAGGGACAGGGGCCAACACCGGGGAGCTGTTTTTT.

The gene calls are TRBV20-1 and TRBJ1-5; D may be TRBD1 (5 bases). The germline V and J ends were trimmed by 3 bases and 6 bases, with 12 bases remaining between them. Per the germline V gene, CDR1 is DFQATT and CDR2 is SNEGSKA (reference sequence). This CDR3 has 13 residues. The DNA of the CDR3 is TGCAGTGCTAGTCTCCAGGGCACTCAGCCCCAGCATTTT. Translation gives CSASLQGTQPQHF.

The chain recombines TRBV3-1 with TRBJ2-5; no definite D call. Germline lookup yields CDR1 LGHDT and CDR2 YNNKEL (reference sequence). The CDR3 spans 12 residues. V shed 0 bases and J shed 7 bases, with 6 bases lying between them. This CDR3 is CASSQDERTQYF. DNA of the CDR3: TGTGCCAGCAGCCAAGACGAGAGGACCCAGTACTTC.

The chain combines TRBV12-3 or TRBV12-4 with TRBJ2-1; 11 bases map to TRBD2. The CDR3 is 14 amino acids. After removal of 8 bases from V and 3 bases from J, the junction contained 3 bases not matched to a gene. CDR3 loop: CASRSGRDYNEQFF. The CDR3 DNA reads as TGTGCCAGCCGTAGCGGGAGGGACTACAATGAGCAGTTCTTC.

This clonotype has just a few counts. The genes are TRBV19 and TRBJ1-6, with 9 bases identical to TRBD1. CDR3 length equals 17 residues. Germline CDR1 and CDR2: LNHDA and SQIVND (reference sequence). The V and J ends lost 5 bases and 7 bases, in that order; junction bases with no gene match: 12. Here the CDR3 DNA reads TGTGCCAGTAGTTCATATGCTACAGGGGGCGACAATTCACCCCTCCACTTT. Translation: CASSSYATGGDNSPLHF.

This clonotype was detected ten times or more. The genes are TRBV7-6 and TRBJ2-7, with D perhaps matching TRBD1 or TRBD2 (7 bases each). V was shortened by 4 bases and J by 7 bases, with 11 bases between the two germline ends. The CDR3 contains 12 residues. Germline CDR1 reads SGHVS; CDR2 reads FNYEAQ. In nucleotides, the CDR3 is TGTGCCAGCAGCTCCAGGGGGGGTGAGCAGTACTTC. This sequence encodes CASSSRGGEQYF.

This clonotype was detected only a few times. This chain joins TRBV5-4 and TRBJ2-1, with D unclear. V lost 4 bases, J lost 9 bases, and 17 bases lay in between. Germline CDR1 reads SGHNT; CDR2 reads YYREEE (reference sequence). The CDR3 consists of 14 residues. CDR3 residues: CASSPNLGPGEQFF. The CDR3 DNA follows: TGTGCCAGCAGCCCCAACCTCGGCCCCGGTGAGCAGTTCTTC.

This clonotype was counted a few times. The V and J genes are TRBV3-1 and TRBJ2-5; 8 bases agree with TRBD2. The CDR3 runs to 14 residues. From germline, CDR1 is LGHDT and CDR2 YNNKEL (reference sequence). The junction had 7 bases not matched to a gene; V was cut back by 6 bases and J by 4 bases. The chain's CDR3 is CASSLAGPRETQYF. As DNA, the CDR3 is TGTGCCAGCAGTTTAGCGGGACCGCGAGAGACCCAGTACTTC.

This chain joins TRBV6-4 and TRBJ2-1; D gene ambiguous. The germline gives CDR1 MRHNA, CDR2 SNTAGT. Trimming stripped 5 bases from V and 5 bases from J, with 16 bases between. The CDR3 sequence is 15 residues long. The CDR3 bases are TGTGCCAGCAGTCAACAGAAATTTACAAACAATGAGCAGTTCTTC. Protein sequence: CASSQQKFTNNEQFF.

The chain has TRBV12-3 or TRBV12-4 and TRBJ2-7; 7 bases map to TRBD1. This CDR3 spans 14 amino acids. V trimming: 5 bases; J trimming: 6 bases; junction bases outside the gene matches: 10. CDR3 nucleotide sequence: TGTGCCAGCAGTGAGCGAGGGGGCGTAGGCGAGCAGTACTTC. Its translation is CASSERGGVGEQYF.

J is TRBJ1-4 and V is TRBV7-2; the D is unclear. This CDR3 has 14 residues. Germline CDR1 SGHTA, CDR2 FQGNSA. V lost 8 bases to trimming and J lost 0 bases, with 10 bases between them. CDR3 sequence reads: CASGPRATNEKLFF. The DNA of the CDR3 is TGTGCCAGCGGTCCGAGAGCAACTAATGAAAAACTGTTTTTT.

J is TRBJ1-1 and V is TRBV10-2; D remains ambiguous. CDR1 is WSHSY, CDR2 SAAADI, per germline. The CDR3 has 13 residues. V was pared by 3 bases and J by 0 bases, with 5 bases between. This chain's CDR3 is CASSDNMNTEAFF. The CDR3 region has the DNA TGCGCCAGCAGTGACAACATGAACACTGAAGCTTTCTTT.

This clonotype was found many times. The genes are TRBV6-5 and TRBJ1-5; D remains ambiguous. Germline values: CDR1 MNHEY, CDR2 SVGAGI. V gave up 6 bases and J gave up 5 bases, with 14 bases separating them. This CDR3 has 14 amino acids. The CDR3 spells CASSLDAGHQPQHF. The CDR3 region has the DNA TGTGCCAGCAGCCTGGACGCAGGCCATCAGCCCCAGCATTTT.

This clonotype was counted many times. The chain has TRBV20-1 and TRBJ2-3; D gene unclear. V lost 1 base and J 3 bases, leaving 8 bases between the germline ends. The length of the CDR3 is 13 residues. The germline gives CDR1 DFQATT, CDR2 SNEGSKA (reference sequence). CDR3 in amino acids: CSARGVGTDTQYF. The CDR3 DNA is TGCAGTGCTAGAGGGGTTGGAACAGATACGCAGTATTTT.

This clonotype was observed at least ten times. The chain carries TRBV10-3 and TRBJ2-1; 7 bases agree with TRBD2. Trimming took 0 bases from V and 10 from J; bases not matched to a gene: 12. CDR3 length: 16 residues. Per the germline V gene, CDR1 is ENHRY and CDR2 is SYGVKD. CDR3 in amino acids: CAISESPAGEGREQFF. CDR3 nucleotides: TGTGCCATCAGTGAGTCCCCCGCGGGAGAGGGCAGGGAGCAGTTCTTC.

This clonotype appeared a few times. This sequence joins TRBV20-1 and TRBJ1-2, with 10 bases identical to TRBD1. V lost 0 bases to trimming and J lost 6 bases; unmatched junction nucleotides: 4. The length of the CDR3 is 14 residues. Germline assignment: CDR1 DFQATT and CDR2 SNEGSKA (reference sequence). Written as DNA, the CDR3 is TGCAGTGCTAGAGATTTAGGGACAGGGGATGGCTACACCTTC. This gives the protein CSARDLGTGDGYTF.

The CDR3 loop is CSAREEGFRNSPLHF. The DNA of the CDR3 is TGCAGTGCCAGGGAGGAGGGTTTTAGAAATTCACCCCTCCACTTT. V usage is TRBV20-1 and J usage is TRBJ1-6; D may be TRBD1 (5 bases). From germline, CDR1 is DFQATT and CDR2 SNEGSKA (reference sequence). Trimming left V 6 bases short and J 7 bases short, with 19 bases between. CDR3 size: 15 residues.

The chain has TRBV20-1 and TRBJ2-7; TRBD2 matches 11 bases. V lost 2 bases, J lost 12 bases, and 15 bases stayed unmatched. This CDR3 contains 15 residues. Germline assignment: CDR1 DFQATT and CDR2 SNEGSKA (reference sequence). The CDR3 spells CSARSLGTSGPMGYF. In DNA, the CDR3 is TGCAGTGCTAGATCCCTCGGGACTAGCGGCCCGATGGGGTACTTC.

V and J are TRBV27 and TRBJ2-2; 11 bases are shared with TRBD1. V trimming: 3 bases; J trimming: 5 bases; junction bases outside the gene matches: 11. Germline V gene lookup returns CDR1 MNHEY and CDR2 SMNVEV (reference sequence). The CDR3 covers 18 residues. CDR3 residues: CASSLSRRGQGGTGELFF. The CDR3, as DNA: TGTGCCAGCAGTTTGTCGAGGAGGGGACAGGGGGGAACCGGGGAGCTGTTTTTT.